This T cell receptor beta chain was identified during a study of OX40 agonist ivuxolimab in advanced cancers. Libraries were prepared by immunoSEQ multiplex PCR; TCRdb keeps only in-frame clonotypes and omits some of them. Among tens of thousands of clones listed, less than 95% were seen once. The table lists this clone with a count of one. The CDR3 runs 15 residues. Germline V gene data show CDR1 as LGHNA and CDR2 as YNFKEQ. V was trimmed by 0 bases and J by 9 bases, leaving 15 bases between them. The chain recombines TRBV4-2 with TRBJ1-5, with a tentative D call TRBD1 (5 bases). The sequencing used CD4+ or CD8+ T cells sorted from blood, collected in a trial of the OX40 agonist ivuxolimab. The TCR sequence derives from an adult with an advanced solid tumor such as melanoma, head and neck, liver or kidney cancer. CDR3 region: CASSQDGASPRPQHF. The CDR3 region has the DNA TGTGCCAGCAGCCAAGACGGGGCGTCCCCTCGGCCCCAGCATTTT.